What follows are 15 T cell receptor beta chains derived from one specimen sequenced in a study of OX40 agonist ivuxolimab in advanced cancers. Libraries came from the immunoSEQ multiplex PCR assay. TCRdb re-hosts the immuneACCESS table, in-frame sequences only. Its copies lack some clones; in the studies checked, an unresolved V gene accounts for under half of them, and the cause for the rest is not known. For this sample there are 83,000 or so clones; 80% to 90% appear just once. The ten largest make up approximately 1.5% of the sample. This specimen was CD4+ or CD8+ T cells sorted from blood, taken in a trial of the OX40 agonist ivuxolimab. Receptors were obtained from an adult with an advanced solid tumor such as melanoma, head and neck, liver or kidney cancer.

The chain links TRBV18 to TRBJ1-1; D is uncertain. The germline V and J ends were trimmed by 0 bases and 10 bases, with 15 bases remaining between them. Germline CDR1 and CDR2: KGHSH and LQKENI. The CDR3 runs 14 residues. This CDR3 reads CASSPPTTPTRAFF. CDR3 bases: TGTGCCAGCTCACCACCTACCACCCCTACTCGAGCTTTCTTT.

The chain uses TRBV5-1 and TRBJ2-7, with 9 bases that match TRBD1. Germline values: CDR1 SGHRS, CDR2 YFSETQ. CDR3 length: 14 amino acids. V trimming: 7 bases; J trimming: 4 bases; junction bases outside the gene matches: 9. This CDR3 reads CASGRTGAAYEQYF. CDR3 in DNA: TGCGCCAGCGGAAGGACAGGGGCCGCGTACGAGCAGTACTTC.

The chain recombines TRBV12-5 with TRBJ2-5; D may be TRBD2 (5 bases). The CDR3 covers 13 residues. Germline values: CDR1 LGHNT, CDR2 FRNRAP. Trimming removed 3 bases from V and 5 bases from J, with 10 bases in between. The CDR3 bases are TGTGCTAGTGGTTTTCGCCCGGGGGAGACCCAGTACTTC. Translation gives CASGFRPGETQYF.

The rearrangement joins TRBV2 to TRBJ1-4, with D possibly matching TRBD1 (6 bases). The CDR3 has 13 residues. Trimming left V 6 bases short and J 5 bases short, with 10 bases between. Germline values: CDR1 SNHLY, CDR2 FYNNEI. The CDR3 coding sequence is TGTGCCAGCAGGCAGGGGCCAAATGAAAAACTGTTTTTT. Encoded protein: CASRQGPNEKLFF.

V and J are TRBV28 and TRBJ1-2; 7 bases fit TRBD1. The CDR3 is made up of 15 amino acids. Looked up from germline, CDR1 is MDHEN and CDR2 is SYDVKM. Trimming at V came to 6 bases and at J to 4 bases, leaving 11 bases not matched to a gene. CDR3 in DNA: TGTGCCAGCAGGGCCGGGACAGCCTATTCCTATGGCTACACCTTC. It encodes CASRAGTAYSYGYTF.

V usage is TRBV27 and J usage is TRBJ1-5, with D unclear. With 5 bases removed from V and 5 bases from J, the gap between germline ends came to 13 bases. CDR3 length equals 14 residues. Germline assignment: CDR1 MNHEY and CDR2 SMNVEV (reference sequence). CDR3 loop: CASSPYAGDQPQHF. DNA for the CDR3: TGTGCCAGCAGTCCCTATGCCGGGGATCAGCCCCAGCATTTT.

This clone was found once. This chain uses TRBV6-5 with TRBJ2-7; TRBD1 aligns across 10 bases. This CDR3 is 15 amino acids long. V dropped 2 bases and J dropped 4; count of bases not matched to a gene: 5. Germline V gives CDR1 MNHEY, CDR2 SVGAGI. Written as DNA, the CDR3 is TGTGCCAGCAGTTACATCGGACAGGGGGGGTACGAGCAGTACTTC. Translating gives CASSYIGQGGYEQYF.

The gene calls are TRBV5-1 and TRBJ2-2; TRBD1 matches at 9 bases. The J segment lost 5 bases and the V segment lost 7 bases, leaving 12 bases of the junction unmatched. Germline V gene sequence: CDR1 SGHRS, CDR2 YFSETQ. The CDR3 loop spans 16 amino acids. DNA for the CDR3: TGCGCCAGCCAACTTCCGACAGGGGGTATAACCGGGGAGCTGTTTTTT. Translated: CASQLPTGGITGELFF.

V and J are TRBV20-1 and TRBJ1-1, with TRBD1 as a possible D gene (6 bases). The CDR3 loop spans 11 amino acids. Trimming shortened V by 6 bases and J by 5 bases, and 10 bases separated the two germline ends. Looked up from germline, CDR1 is DFQATT and CDR2 is SNEGSKA (reference sequence). CDR3 bases: TGCAGTGCACCCAGGGGAACTGAAGCTTTCTTT. As protein: CSAPRGTEAFF.

The chain links TRBV5-3 to TRBJ1-3; 8 nucleotides match TRBD1. TRBV5-3 is sorted into the ORF group, with uncertain function. The ends lost 0 bases at V and 2 bases at J; junction bases unmatched: 4. The CDR3 loop spans 16 amino acids. Written as DNA, the CDR3 is TGTGCCAGAAGCTTGGTCCACAGGGGGACTGGAAACACCATATATTTT. Its protein product is CARSLVHRGTGNTIYF.

The CDR3 DNA sequence: TGTGCCAGCAGCGTACCCCCCTCGGGAGGCTACACCTTC. The encoded protein is CASSVPPSGGYTF. The genes are TRBV9 and TRBJ1-2, with D unclear. V shed 1 base and J shed 8 bases, with 12 bases lying between them. The CDR3 covers 13 residues. Germline V gives CDR1 SGDLS, CDR2 YYNGEE.

The chain links TRBV28 to TRBJ1-5; a weak D match, TRBD1 (5 bases). This CDR3 spans 13 amino acids. In germline, CDR1 is MDHEN, CDR2 SYDVKM. V lost 6 bases to trimming and J lost 7 bases, with 13 bases between them. For the CDR3, the DNA is TGTGCCAGCAGAGAGGGGTCTGGCCAGCCCCAGCATTTT. Amino acid sequence: CASREGSGQPQHF.

This clone has just one count. The gene calls are TRBV5-4 and TRBJ2-7, with D possibly matching TRBD1 (5 bases). Per germline, CDR1 SGHNT and CDR2 YYREEE (reference sequence). CDR3 length: 12 residues. V gave up 0 bases and J gave up 5 bases, with 6 bases separating them. CDR3 region: CASSLEGDEQYF. In DNA form, the CDR3 reads TGTGCCAGCAGCTTGGAAGGGGACGAGCAGTACTTC.

The V call is TRBV10-3, the J call TRBJ1-1, with TRBD1 identical over 9 bases. V lost 6 bases and J lost 5; bases outside the gene matches: 4. The germline gives CDR1 ENHRY, CDR2 SYGVKD. This CDR3 contains 13 residues. The DNA for the CDR3 is TGTGCCATCAGCCCCGGGACAGGGACTGAAGCTTTCTTT. It codes for CAISPGTGTEAFF.

The V and J genes are TRBV5-1 and TRBJ1-5; 7 nucleotides align to TRBD1. J gave up 0 bases and V 4 bases, and 4 bases lay outside the gene matches. CDR1 and CDR2 from the germline V gene are SGHRS and YFSETQ. CDR3 size: 15 residues. The CDR3 coding sequence is TGCGCCAGCAGCCCGGGGACAGATAGCAATCAGCCCCAGCATTTT. It encodes CASSPGTDSNQPQHF.